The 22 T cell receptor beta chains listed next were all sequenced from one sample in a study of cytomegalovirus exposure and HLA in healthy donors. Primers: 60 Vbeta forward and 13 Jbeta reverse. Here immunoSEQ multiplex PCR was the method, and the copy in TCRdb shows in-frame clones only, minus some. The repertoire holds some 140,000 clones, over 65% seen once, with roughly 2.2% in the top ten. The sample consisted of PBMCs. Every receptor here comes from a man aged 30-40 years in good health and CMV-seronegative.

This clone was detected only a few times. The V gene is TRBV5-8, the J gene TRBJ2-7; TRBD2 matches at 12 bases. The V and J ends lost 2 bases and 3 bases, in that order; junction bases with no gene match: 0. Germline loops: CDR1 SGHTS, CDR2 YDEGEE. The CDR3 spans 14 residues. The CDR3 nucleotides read TGTGCCAGCAGCTTACTAGCGGGGGGCTACGAGCAGTACTTC. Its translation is CASSLLAGGYEQYF.

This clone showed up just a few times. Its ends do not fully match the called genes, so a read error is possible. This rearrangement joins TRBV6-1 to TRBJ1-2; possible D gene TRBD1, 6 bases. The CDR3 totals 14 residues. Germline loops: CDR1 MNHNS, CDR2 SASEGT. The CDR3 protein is CASSPGQTLYGYPF. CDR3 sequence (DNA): TGTGCCAGCAGCCCAGGACAGACTCTGTATGGCTACCCCTTC.

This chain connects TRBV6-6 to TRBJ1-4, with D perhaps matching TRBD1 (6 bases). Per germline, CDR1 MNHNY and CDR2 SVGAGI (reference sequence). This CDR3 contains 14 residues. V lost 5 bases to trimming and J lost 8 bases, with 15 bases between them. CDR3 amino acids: CASSQDSNSEKLFF. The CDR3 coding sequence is TGTGCCAGCAGTCAGGACAGTAATTCAGAAAAACTGTTTTTT.

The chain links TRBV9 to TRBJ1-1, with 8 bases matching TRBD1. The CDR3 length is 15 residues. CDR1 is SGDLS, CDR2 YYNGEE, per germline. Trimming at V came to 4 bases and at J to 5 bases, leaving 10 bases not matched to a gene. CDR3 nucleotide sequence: TGTGCCAGCAGCCCCATAGGACAGGGAATGACTGAAGCTTTCTTT. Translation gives CASSPIGQGMTEAFF.

CDR3 coding DNA: TGTGCCAGCAGCTCACCGCTGACTAGCGGGGGGGAAGAGACCCAGTACTTC. Its translation: CASSSPLTSGGEETQYF. The V call is TRBV5-5, the J call TRBJ2-5, with TRBD2 matching 14 bases. Unmatched junction bases numbered 7, after V lost 3 bases and J lost 3 bases. Germline V gene lookup returns CDR1 SGHKS and CDR2 YYEKEE (reference sequence). The CDR3 extends over 17 amino acids.

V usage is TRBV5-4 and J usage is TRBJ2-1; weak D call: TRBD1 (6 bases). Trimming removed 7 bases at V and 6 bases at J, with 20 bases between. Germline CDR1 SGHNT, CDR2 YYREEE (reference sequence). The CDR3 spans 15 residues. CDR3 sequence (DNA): TGTGCCAGCCGTGACCGGGACACCAGACCCAATGAGCAGTTCTTC. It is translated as CASRDRDTRPNEQFF.

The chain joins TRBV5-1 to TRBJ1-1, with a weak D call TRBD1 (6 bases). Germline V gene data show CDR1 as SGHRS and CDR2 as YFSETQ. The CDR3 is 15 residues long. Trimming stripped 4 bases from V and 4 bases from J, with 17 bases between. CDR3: CASSTGQTGTTEAFF. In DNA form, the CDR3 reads TGCGCCAGCAGCACCGGCCAAACAGGGACCACTGAAGCTTTCTTT. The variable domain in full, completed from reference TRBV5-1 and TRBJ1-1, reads KAGVTQTPRYLIKTRGQQVTLSCSPISGHRSVSWYQQTPGQGLQFLFEYFSETQRNKGNFPGRFSGRQFSNSRSEMNVSTLELGDSALYLCASSTGQTGTTEAFFGQGTRLTVV.

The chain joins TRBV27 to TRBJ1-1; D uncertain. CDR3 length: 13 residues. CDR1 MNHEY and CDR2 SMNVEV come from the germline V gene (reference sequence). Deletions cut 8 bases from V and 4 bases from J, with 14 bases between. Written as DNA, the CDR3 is TGTGCCAGCGGCCCCCAGGAGGGCACTGAAGCTTTCTTT. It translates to CASGPQEGTEAFF.

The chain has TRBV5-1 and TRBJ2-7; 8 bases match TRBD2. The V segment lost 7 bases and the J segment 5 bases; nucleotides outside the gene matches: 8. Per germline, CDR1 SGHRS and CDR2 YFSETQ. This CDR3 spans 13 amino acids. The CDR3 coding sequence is TGCGCCAGCGCGGGACTAGTTTCCCACGAGCAGTACTTC. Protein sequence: CASAGLVSHEQYF.

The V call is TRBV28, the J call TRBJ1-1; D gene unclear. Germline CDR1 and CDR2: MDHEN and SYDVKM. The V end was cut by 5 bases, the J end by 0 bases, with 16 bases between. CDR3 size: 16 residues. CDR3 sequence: CASSTSWKDLNTEAFF. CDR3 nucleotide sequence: TGTGCCAGCAGTACCTCGTGGAAAGACTTGAACACTGAAGCTTTCTTT.

The CDR3 bases are TGTGCCAGCAGTTCCACCAGGGGATACCAAGAGACCCAGTACTTC. It yields the protein CASSSTRGYQETQYF. This chain joins TRBV6-5 and TRBJ2-5; tentatively, D is TRBD1 (6 bases). The CDR3 covers 15 residues. CDR1 and CDR2 from the germline V gene are MNHEY and SVGAGI. Trimming removed 4 bases from V and 0 bases from J, with 12 bases in between.

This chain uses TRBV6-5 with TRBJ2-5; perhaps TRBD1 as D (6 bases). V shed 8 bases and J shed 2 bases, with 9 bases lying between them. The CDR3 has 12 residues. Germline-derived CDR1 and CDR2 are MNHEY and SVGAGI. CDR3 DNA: TGTGCCAGCGGCACAGGGCAAGAGACCCAGTACTTC. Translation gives CASGTGQETQYF.

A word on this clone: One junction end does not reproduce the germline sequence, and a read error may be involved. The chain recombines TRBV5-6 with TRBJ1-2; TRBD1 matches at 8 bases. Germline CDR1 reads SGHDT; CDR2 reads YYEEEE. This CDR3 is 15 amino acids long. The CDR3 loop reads CASSLSAGGHYGYPF. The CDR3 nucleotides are TGTGCCAGCAGCTTGTCAGCAGGGGGCCACTATGGCTACCCCTTC.

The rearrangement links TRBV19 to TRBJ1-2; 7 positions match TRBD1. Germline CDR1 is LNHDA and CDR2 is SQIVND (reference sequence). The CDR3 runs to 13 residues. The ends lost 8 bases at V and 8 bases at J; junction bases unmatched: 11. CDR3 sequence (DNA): TGTGCCAGTTCCCACCAGGGGGTCTGGGGCTACACCTTC. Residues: CASSHQGVWGYTF.

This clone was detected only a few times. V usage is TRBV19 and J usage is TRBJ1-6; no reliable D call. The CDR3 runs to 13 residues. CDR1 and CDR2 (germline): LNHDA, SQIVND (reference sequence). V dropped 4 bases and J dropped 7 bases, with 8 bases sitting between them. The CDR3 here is CASSTQLNSPLHF. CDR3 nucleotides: TGTGCCAGTAGTACCCAGTTGAATTCACCCCTCCACTTT. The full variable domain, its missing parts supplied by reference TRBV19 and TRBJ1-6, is DGGITQSPKYLFRKEGQNVTLSCEQNLNHDAMYWYRQDPGQGLRLIYYSQIVNDFQKGDIAEGYSVSREKKESFPLTVTSAQKNPTAFYLCASSTQLNSPLHFGNGTRLTVT.

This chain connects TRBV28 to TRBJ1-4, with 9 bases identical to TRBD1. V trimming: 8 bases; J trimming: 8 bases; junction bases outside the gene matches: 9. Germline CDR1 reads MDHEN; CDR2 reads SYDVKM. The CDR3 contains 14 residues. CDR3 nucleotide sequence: TGTGCCAGCTCCTGGACAGGGGTGGGAGAAAAACTGTTTTTT. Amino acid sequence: CASSWTGVGEKLFF.

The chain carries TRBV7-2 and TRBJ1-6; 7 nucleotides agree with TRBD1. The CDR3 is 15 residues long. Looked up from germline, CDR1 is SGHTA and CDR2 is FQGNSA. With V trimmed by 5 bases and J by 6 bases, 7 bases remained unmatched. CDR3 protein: CASSADRVPNSPLHF. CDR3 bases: TGTGCCAGCAGCGCAGACAGGGTACCTAATTCACCCCTCCACTTT.

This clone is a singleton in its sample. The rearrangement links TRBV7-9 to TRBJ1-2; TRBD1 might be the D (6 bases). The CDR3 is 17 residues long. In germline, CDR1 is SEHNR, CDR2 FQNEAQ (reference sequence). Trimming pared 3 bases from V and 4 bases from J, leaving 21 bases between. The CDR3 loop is CASSFPGQGGGGYGYTF. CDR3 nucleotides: TGTGCCAGCAGCTTTCCGGGACAAGGGGGGGGTGGCTATGGCTACACCTTC.

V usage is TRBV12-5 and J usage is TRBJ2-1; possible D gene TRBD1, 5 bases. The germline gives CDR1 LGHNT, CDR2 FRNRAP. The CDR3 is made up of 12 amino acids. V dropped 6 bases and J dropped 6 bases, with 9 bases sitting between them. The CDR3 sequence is CASGRDGNEQFF. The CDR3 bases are TGTGCTAGTGGCAGGGATGGCAATGAGCAGTTCTTC.

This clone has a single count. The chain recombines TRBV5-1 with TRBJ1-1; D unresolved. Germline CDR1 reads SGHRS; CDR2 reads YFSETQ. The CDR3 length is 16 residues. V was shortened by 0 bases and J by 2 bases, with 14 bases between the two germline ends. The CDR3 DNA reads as TGCGCCAGCAGCTTGGCGGGGAGATATTATAACACTGAAGCTTTCTTT. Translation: CASSLAGRYYNTEAFF.

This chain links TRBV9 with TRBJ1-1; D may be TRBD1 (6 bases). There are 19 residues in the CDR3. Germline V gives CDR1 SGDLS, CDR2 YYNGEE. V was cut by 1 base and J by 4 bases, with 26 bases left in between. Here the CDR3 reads CASSVPIRDNYNKGTEAFF. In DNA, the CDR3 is TGTGCCAGCAGCGTACCAATCCGGGACAACTATAACAAGGGCACTGAAGCTTTCTTT.

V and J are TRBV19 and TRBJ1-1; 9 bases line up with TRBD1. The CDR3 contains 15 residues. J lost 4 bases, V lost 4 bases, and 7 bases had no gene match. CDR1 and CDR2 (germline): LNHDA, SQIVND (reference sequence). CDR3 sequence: CASSTRTGEGTEAFF. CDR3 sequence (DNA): TGTGCCAGTAGTACACGGACAGGGGAGGGCACTGAAGCTTTCTTT.